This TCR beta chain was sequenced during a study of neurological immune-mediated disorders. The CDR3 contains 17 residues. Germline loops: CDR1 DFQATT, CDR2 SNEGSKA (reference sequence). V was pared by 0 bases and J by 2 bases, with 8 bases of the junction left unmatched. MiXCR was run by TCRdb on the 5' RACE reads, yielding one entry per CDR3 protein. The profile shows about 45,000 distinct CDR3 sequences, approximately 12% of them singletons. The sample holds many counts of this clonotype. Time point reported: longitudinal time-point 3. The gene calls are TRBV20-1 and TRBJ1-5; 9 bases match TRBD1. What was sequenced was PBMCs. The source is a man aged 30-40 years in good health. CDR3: CSAREDRGTGGNQPQHF. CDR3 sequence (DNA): TGCAGTGCTAGAGAGGACAGGGGTACAGGTGGCAATCAGCCCCAGCATTTT.